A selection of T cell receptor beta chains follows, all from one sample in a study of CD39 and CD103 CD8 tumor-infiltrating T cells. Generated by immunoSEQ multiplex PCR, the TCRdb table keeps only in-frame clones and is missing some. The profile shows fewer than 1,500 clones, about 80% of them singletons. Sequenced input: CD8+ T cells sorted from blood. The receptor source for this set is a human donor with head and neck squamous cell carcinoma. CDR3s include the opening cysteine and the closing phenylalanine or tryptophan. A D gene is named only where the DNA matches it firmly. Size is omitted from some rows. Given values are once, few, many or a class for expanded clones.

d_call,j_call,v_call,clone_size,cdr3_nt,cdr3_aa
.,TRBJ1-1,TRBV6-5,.,TGTGCCAGCAGTTGGACCGGGACAAACTCTGAAGCTTTCTTT,CASSWTGTNSEAFF
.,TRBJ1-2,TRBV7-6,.,TGTGCCAGCAGCTGGGTTTCGGGATTTGGCTACACCTTC,CASSWVSGFGYTF
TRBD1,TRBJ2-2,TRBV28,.,TGTGCCGAGGGCGACAGGGAATCGAATACCGGGGAGCTGTTTTTT,CAEGDRESNTGELFF
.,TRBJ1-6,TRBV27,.,TGTGCCAGCAAAGGGGGATATAATTCACCCCTCCACTTT,CASKGGYNSPLHF
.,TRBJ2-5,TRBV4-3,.,TGCGCCAGCAGCCAAGATTCAGACGAGGCTATGGGGACCCAGTACTTC,CASSQDSDEAMGTQYF
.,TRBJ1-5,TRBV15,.,TGTGCCACCAGCAAGGAGCGGTATAGCAATCAGCCCCAGCATTTT,CATSKERYSNQPQHF
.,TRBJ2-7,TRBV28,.,TGTGCCAGCAGTTTCTTACTGGGGCGAAGGTTCCACGAGCAGTACTTC,CASSFLLGRRFHEQYF
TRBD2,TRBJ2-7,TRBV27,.,TGTGCCAGCAGATATAGCGGGGGCCCCATCTACGAGCAGTACTTC,CASRYSGGPIYEQYF
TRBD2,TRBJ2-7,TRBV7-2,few,TGTGCCAGCAGCTTCTGGGGACGCGGGGGGGCCGAGGACGAGCAGTACTTC,CASSFWGRGGAEDEQYF
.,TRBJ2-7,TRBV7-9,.,TGTGCCAGCAGCTTCGACTTACTTGGGGACTACGAGCAGTACTTC,CASSFDLLGDYEQYF
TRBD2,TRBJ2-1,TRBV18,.,TGTGCCAGCTCACCGGGACTAGCGGGGGGCCGCTCCTACAATGAGCAGTTCTTC,CASSPGLAGGRSYNEQFF
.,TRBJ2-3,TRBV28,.,TGTGCCAGCAGTTATCCAAGGGGAGGGACAGACCCCACAGATACGCAGTATTTT,CASSYPRGGTDPTDTQYF
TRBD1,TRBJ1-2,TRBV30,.,TGTGCCTGGATAGGACAGGGAGGGTTGTATGGCTACACCTTC,CAWIGQGGLYGYTF
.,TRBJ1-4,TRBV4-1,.,TGCGCCACACGACAGAGCTCAAATGAAAAACTGTTTTTT,CATRQSSNEKLFF
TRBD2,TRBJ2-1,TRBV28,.,TGTGCCACCTTAGCCCCCGGGACTAGCGCCACTCATAATGAGCAGTTCTTC,CATLAPGTSATHNEQFF
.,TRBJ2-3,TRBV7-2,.,TGTGCCAGCAGCGAAGGACCCACAGATACGCAGTATTTT,CASSEGPTDTQYF
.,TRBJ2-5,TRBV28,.,TGTGCCAGCAGTACTCTCTCGTGGACCCAGTACTTC,CASSTLSWTQYF
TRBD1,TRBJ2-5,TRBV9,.,TGTGCCAGCAGCGTTGAGGGACAGGAGGAGACCCAGTACTTC,CASSVEGQEETQYF
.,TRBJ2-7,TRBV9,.,TGTGCCAGCAGCGTAGCAGGGCTCACCGAGCAGTACTTC,CASSVAGLTEQYF
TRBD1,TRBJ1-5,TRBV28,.,TGTGCCAGCAGTTCGACAGGGGCTCGGAATCAGCCCCAGCATTTT,CASSSTGARNQPQHF
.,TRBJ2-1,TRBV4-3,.,TGCGCCAGCAGCCAAGATCGTGGCGGGGACTACAATGAGCAGTTCTTC,CASSQDRGGDYNEQFF
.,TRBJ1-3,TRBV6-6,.,TGTGCCAGCAGTGGGTGGATGAGCTCTGGAAACACCATATATTTT,CASSGWMSSGNTIYF
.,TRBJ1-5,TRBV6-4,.,TGTGCCAGCAGTGTCAACGTCAATCAGCCCCAGCATTTT,CASSVNVNQPQHF
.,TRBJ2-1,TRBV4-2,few,TGTGCCAGCAGCTCCCGGGACACTTACAATGAGCAGTTCTTC,CASSSRDTYNEQFF
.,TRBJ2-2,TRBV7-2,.,TGTGCCAGCAGCTCACATCCAGGACAGACTTTAACCGGGGAGCTGTTTTTT,CASSSHPGQTLTGELFF
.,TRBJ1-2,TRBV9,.,TGTGCCAGCAGCGCCGAGGGGGGGGCCCGCCATGGCTACACCTTC,CASSAEGGARHGYTF
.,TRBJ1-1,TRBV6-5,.,TGTGCCAGCAGTAGACGAACTGAAGCTTTCTTT,CASSRRTEAFF
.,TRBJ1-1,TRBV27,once,TGTGCCAGCAGTCTAAGTCCCCTCAACACTGAAGCTTTCTTT,CASSLSPLNTEAFF
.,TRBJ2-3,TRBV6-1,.,TGTGCCAGCAGTGAAGTCGTCACTATTCACACAGATACGCAGTATTTT,CASSEVVTIHTDTQYF
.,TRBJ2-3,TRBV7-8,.,TGTGCCAGCAGCTTTCTAGAACGGGGAGATACGCAGTATTTT,CASSFLERGDTQYF
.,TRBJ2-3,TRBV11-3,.,TGTGCCAGCAGCTTAATCCGGACAGATACGCAGTATTTT,CASSLIRTDTQYF
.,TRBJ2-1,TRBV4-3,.,TGCGCCAGCAGCCAAGATTCTGGCGGGTATTACAATGAGCAGTTCTTC,CASSQDSGGYYNEQFF
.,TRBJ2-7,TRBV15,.,TGTGCCACCAGCAGAGACGGTACTTCCTACGAGCAGTACTTC,CATSRDGTSYEQYF
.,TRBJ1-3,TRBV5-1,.,TGCGCCAGCAGCTTGGAAACCTCTGGAAACACCATATATTTT,CASSLETSGNTIYF
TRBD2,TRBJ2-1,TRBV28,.,TGTGCCAGCAGTTTAACTAGCGGGGGGGCGGGAGAGCAGTTCTTC,CASSLTSGGAGEQFF
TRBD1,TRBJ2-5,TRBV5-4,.,TGTGCCAGCAGCCATGGGACAGGGGGCGAACAAGAGACCCAGTACTTC,CASSHGTGGEQETQYF